Shown below are 17 T cell receptor beta chains from a single sample sequenced in a study of shared clonotypes between healthy human individuals. Using immunoSEQ multiplex PCR, the repertoire was profiled, and TCRdb retains in-frame clones only, with some absent. The table has 2 million or so clones, roughly 96% seen once. Source material: naive CD4+ T cells sorted from blood. Subset in this sample: CD45RA+ positively selected. The receptors derive from a young man in good health.

The rearrangement links TRBV5-4 to TRBJ1-1, with D unresolved. The CDR3 is 14 amino acids. The V end was cut by 4 bases, the J end by 3 bases, with 13 bases between. The V gene's germline CDR1 is SGHNT and CDR2 YYREEE (reference sequence). Written as DNA, the CDR3 is TGTGCCAGCAGCCCCGACCGAACGTACACTGAAGCTTTCTTT. Translated: CASSPDRTYTEAFF.

This clone was observed once. This sequence joins TRBV5-1 and TRBJ1-3; tentative D call: TRBD1 (6 bases). This CDR3 has 15 residues. V was trimmed by 5 bases and J by 0 bases, leaving 12 bases between them. CDR1 and CDR2 (germline): SGHRS, YFSETQ. The chain's CDR3 is CASSFGTPSGNTIYF. The CDR3 coding sequence is TGCGCCAGCAGTTTTGGGACACCCTCTGGAAACACCATATATTTT.

This rearrangement joins TRBV18 to TRBJ2-3; 11 nucleotides agree with TRBD1. The germline gives CDR1 KGHSH, CDR2 LQKENI. With V trimmed by 4 bases and J by 3 bases, 3 bases remained unmatched. The CDR3 is 15 residues long. The CDR3: CASSQGDRGTDTQYF. For the CDR3, the DNA is TGTGCCAGCTCACAAGGGGACAGGGGGACAGATACGCAGTATTTT.

For this clone: One base away lies a much larger clone, so this may be a sequencing read error. Additional DNA sequences in this sample encode the identical CDR3. The gene calls are TRBV6-5 and TRBJ2-7; possible D gene TRBD1, 6 bases. This CDR3 contains 15 residues. From germline, CDR1 is MNHEY and CDR2 SVGAGI. V was pared by 0 bases and J by 2 bases, with 11 bases between. The CDR3 nucleotides are TGTGCCAGCAGTTACTCAGGACAGAGGGCCTACGAGCAGTACTTC. It specifies CASSYSGQRAYEQYF.

J is TRBJ2-7 and V is TRBV11-2; TRBD2 matches 12 bases. Trimming removed 5 bases from V and 7 bases from J; junction bases left unmatched: 21. The CDR3 loop spans 19 amino acids. The V gene's germline CDR1 is SGHAT and CDR2 FQNNGV. The CDR3 spells CASSDDTSLAGGPYKEQYF. The DNA of the CDR3 is TGTGCCAGCAGCGACGACACTTCGCTAGCGGGGGGGCCGTATAAAGAGCAGTACTTC.

The chain couples TRBV6-5 to TRBJ2-4; a possible D gene is TRBD1 (6 bases). Trimming shortened V by 2 bases and J by 6 bases, and 11 bases separated the two germline ends. CDR3 length: 14 amino acids. Germline V gives CDR1 MNHEY, CDR2 SVGAGI. CDR3: CASSYEGDGNIQYF. The DNA for the CDR3 is TGTGCCAGCAGTTACGAGGGGGACGGAAACATTCAGTACTTC.

As for this clone: Other DNA sequences in the sample encode the same CDR3. The V call is TRBV19, the J call TRBJ2-5, with TRBD2 matching 8 bases. V was clipped by 4 bases and J by 5 bases; unmatched bases: 0. CDR3 size: 12 residues. Germline CDR1 is LNHDA and CDR2 is SQIVND (reference sequence). CDR3 amino acids: CASSTGGETQYF. The CDR3 bases are TGTGCCAGTAGTACGGGGGGGGAGACCCAGTACTTC.

V usage is TRBV7-9 and J usage is TRBJ1-6, with D unresolved. Trimming left V 2 bases short and J 6 bases short, with 8 bases between. The CDR3 has 14 residues. Germline V gives CDR1 SEHNR, CDR2 FQNEAQ (reference sequence). The CDR3 sequence: CASSLYGSNSPLHF. The DNA for the CDR3 is TGTGCCAGCAGCTTATATGGGTCTAATTCACCCCTCCACTTT.

The chain has TRBV19 and TRBJ1-5; D is possibly TRBD1 (6 bases). This CDR3 contains 15 residues. The germline V gene has CDR1 LNHDA and CDR2 SQIVND (reference sequence). Trimming removed 7 bases at V and 0 bases at J, with 13 bases between. The CDR3 here is CASIQQGNSNQPQHF. CDR3 DNA: TGTGCCAGTATCCAACAGGGTAATAGCAATCAGCCCCAGCATTTT.

V gene TRBV27 combines with J gene TRBJ1-1; 10 nucleotides agree with TRBD1. CDR3 size: 13 residues. Germline values: CDR1 MNHEY, CDR2 SMNVEV (reference sequence). The ends lost 6 bases at V and 8 bases at J; junction bases unmatched: 6. The CDR3 is CASRRQGAGEAFF. The DNA of the CDR3 is TGTGCCAGCAGACGACAGGGGGCGGGGGAAGCTTTCTTT.

The CDR3 sequence is CASSGPGDTQYF. Written as DNA, the CDR3 is TGTGCCAGCAGTGGGCCCGGCGATACGCAGTATTTT. The V and J genes are TRBV6-4 and TRBJ2-3, with unresolved D. This CDR3 spans 12 amino acids. Per germline, CDR1 MRHNA and CDR2 SNTAGT. V dropped 4 bases and J dropped 6 bases, with 8 bases sitting between them.

This chain uses TRBV18 with TRBJ1-3; TRBD1 is a possible D gene (6 bases). Deletions cut 3 bases from V and 5 bases from J, with 11 bases between. CDR3 length: 14 amino acids. CDR1 and CDR2 (germline): KGHSH, LQKENI. CDR3 sequence reads: CASSPQDSRNTIYF. In DNA, the CDR3 is TGTGCCAGCTCACCTCAGGACAGCAGAAACACCATATATTTT.

This rearrangement joins TRBV5-6 to TRBJ1-3; D gene unclear. V was pared by 3 bases and J by 0 bases, with 13 bases between. Germline CDR1 reads SGHDT; CDR2 reads YYEEEE. The CDR3 contains 16 residues. CDR3 residues: CASSSGSVLSGNTIYF. The CDR3 DNA reads as TGTGCCAGCAGCTCTGGCTCAGTACTCTCTGGAAACACCATATATTTT.

This clone was recorded once. V gene TRBV5-1 combines with J gene TRBJ2-2; D is possibly TRBD2 (5 bases). Germline CDR1 reads SGHRS; CDR2 reads YFSETQ. V lost 0 bases to trimming and J lost 8 bases, with 14 bases between them. The CDR3 spans 15 residues. CDR3 in DNA: TGCGCCAGCAGCTTGGCCGAGGGCCCGAGAGGGGAGCTGTTTTTT. This encodes CASSLAEGPRGELFF. Together with reference TRBV5-1 and TRBJ2-2, the CDR3 gives the full variable domain: KAGVTQTPRYLIKTRGQQVTLSCSPISGHRSVSWYQQTPGQGLQFLFEYFSETQRNKGNFPGRFSGRQFSNSRSEMNVSTLELGDSALYLCASSLAEGPRGELFFGEGSRLTVL.

The rearrangement joins TRBV4-1 to TRBJ1-2; possibly TRBD1 for D (5 bases). The CDR3 length is 18 residues. Germline loops: CDR1 MGHRA, CDR2 YSYEKL. The germline V and J ends were trimmed by 0 bases and 6 bases, with 23 bases remaining between them. The CDR3 sequence: CASSQDRDGRTLFHGYTF. As DNA, the CDR3 is TGCGCCAGCAGCCAAGATCGGGACGGAAGAACCTTATTCCATGGCTACACCTTC.

The chain combines TRBV7-2 with TRBJ1-6, with TRBD1 matching 8 bases. Trimming took 2 bases from V and 0 from J; bases not matched to a gene: 9. The CDR3 runs 19 residues. Germline CDR1 reads SGHTA; CDR2 reads FQGNSA. CDR3 coding DNA: TGTGCCAGCAGCTTATCGTCAGGGGGCGGTTTCTCCTATAATTCACCCCTCCACTTT. This sequence encodes CASSLSSGGGFSYNSPLHF.

The chain has TRBV30 and TRBJ1-1; 9 positions match TRBD1. Germline V gene lookup returns CDR1 GTSNPN and CDR2 SVGIG (reference sequence). This CDR3 comprises 19 residues. Trimming cost V 3 bases and J 4 bases; bases outside gene matches: 21. CDR3 sequence: CAWSAIRGTGILWVTEAFF. The CDR3, as DNA: TGTGCCTGGAGCGCTATTCGGGGGACAGGGATCTTGTGGGTCACTGAAGCTTTCTTT.